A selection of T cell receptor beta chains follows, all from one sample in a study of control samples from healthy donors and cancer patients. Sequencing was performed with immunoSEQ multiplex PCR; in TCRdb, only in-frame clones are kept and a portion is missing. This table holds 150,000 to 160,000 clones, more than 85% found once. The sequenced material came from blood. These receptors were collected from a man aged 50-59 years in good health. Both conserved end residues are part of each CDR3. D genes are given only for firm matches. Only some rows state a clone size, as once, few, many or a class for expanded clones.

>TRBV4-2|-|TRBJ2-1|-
CASSQAGSSEQFF
TGTGCCAGCAGCCAAGCGGGGTCTAGTGAGCAGTTCTTC
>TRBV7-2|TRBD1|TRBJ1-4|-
CASSLVGGTGGAREKLFF
TGTGCCAGCAGCTTAGTAGGGGGGACAGGGGGCGCGCGTGAAAAACTGTTTTTT
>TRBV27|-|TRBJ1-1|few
CASSTDNQNTEAFF
TGTGCCAGCAGTACCGATAATCAGAACACTGAAGCTTTCTTT
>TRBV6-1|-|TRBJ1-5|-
CASSDSFQPQHF
TGTGCCAGCAGTGATTCTTTTCAGCCCCAGCATTTT
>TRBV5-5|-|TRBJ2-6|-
CASSLLGSGANVLTF
TGTGCCAGCAGCTTGCTTGGTTCCGGGGCCAACGTCCTGACTTTC
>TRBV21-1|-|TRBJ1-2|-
CASSIGKWGSGYTF
TGTGCCAGCAGCATCGGGAAATGGGGCTCGGGCTACACCTTC
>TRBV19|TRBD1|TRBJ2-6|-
CASSIFFDRGAPGANVLTF
TGTGCCAGTAGTATTTTCTTCGACAGGGGAGCCCCTGGGGCCAACGTCCTGACTTTC
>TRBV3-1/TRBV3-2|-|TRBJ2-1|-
CASSQAVLEYNEQFF
TGTGCCAGCAGCCAAGCCGTTCTCGAATACAATGAGCAGTTCTTC
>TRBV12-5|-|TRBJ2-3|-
CASGFGVNAPDTQYF
TGTGCTAGTGGTTTCGGCGTCAACGCCCCAGATACGCAGTATTTT
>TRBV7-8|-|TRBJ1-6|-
CASSSQVDNSPLHF
TGTGCCAGCAGCTCACAGGTCGATAATTCACCCCTCCACTTT
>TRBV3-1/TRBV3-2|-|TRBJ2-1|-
CASSQRAVKEQFF
TGTGCCAGCAGCCAAAGAGCCGTAAAGGAGCAGTTCTTC
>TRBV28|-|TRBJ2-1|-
CASTSSGSSSSYNEQFF
TGTGCCAGCACTTCATCGGGTAGCAGCAGCTCCTACAATGAGCAGTTCTTC
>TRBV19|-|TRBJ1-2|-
CASSYRAGYGYTF
TGTGCCAGTAGTTACAGGGCGGGCTATGGCTACACCTTC
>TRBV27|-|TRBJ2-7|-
CASSSAPLVRYEQYF
TGTGCCAGCAGTTCAGCTCCCCTGGTGCGTTACGAGCAGTACTTC
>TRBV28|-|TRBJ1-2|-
CASSLFDHQIPQDHSNYGYTF
TGTGCCAGCAGTTTATTTGATCACCAAATCCCACAGGACCATTCTAACTATGGCTACACCTTC
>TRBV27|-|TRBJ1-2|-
CASSLRRWDRGYGYTF
TGTGCCAGCAGTTTAAGGAGGTGGGATCGGGGGTATGGCTACACCTTC
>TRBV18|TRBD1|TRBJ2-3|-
CASSIQGANTKTDTQYF
TGTGCCAGCTCAATACAGGGGGCGAACACTAAGACAGATACGCAGTATTTT
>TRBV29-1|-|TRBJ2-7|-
CSVGPGAYEQYF
TGCAGCGTAGGGCCGGGAGCCTACGAGCAGTACTTC
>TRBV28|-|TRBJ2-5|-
CASSSGGSETQYF
TGTGCCAGCAGTTCCGGAGGATCTGAGACCCAGTACTTC
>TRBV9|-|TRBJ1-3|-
CASSAQGSSGNTIYF
TGTGCCAGCAGCGCTCAAGGGAGCTCTGGAAACACCATATATTTT
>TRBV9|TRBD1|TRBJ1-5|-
CASSVGDSHTWPQHF
TGTGCCAGCAGCGTAGGGGACAGCCACACCTGGCCCCAGCATTTT
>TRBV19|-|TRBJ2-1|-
CASTVDSTGSYNEQFF
TGTGCCAGTACCGTAGACTCTACGGGCTCCTACAATGAGCAGTTCTTC
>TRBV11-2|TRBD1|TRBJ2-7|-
CASSSLTTGGYEQYF
TGTGCCAGCAGCTCCCTGACGACAGGGGGCTACGAGCAGTACTTC
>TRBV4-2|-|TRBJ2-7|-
CASSPSGGGPSSYEQYF
TGTGCCAGCAGCCCCTCCGGTGGGGGCCCTAGCTCCTACGAGCAGTACTTC
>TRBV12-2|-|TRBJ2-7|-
CASRLARLSSPSYEQYF
TGTGCAAGTCGCTTAGCGCGCCTCTCCAGCCCCTCCTACGAGCAGTACTTC
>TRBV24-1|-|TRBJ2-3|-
CATSDVGTPTDTQYF
TGTGCCACCAGTGATGTCGGGACGCCTACAGATACGCAGTATTTT
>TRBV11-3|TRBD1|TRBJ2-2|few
CASSFGTVRAGELFF
TGTGCCAGCAGCTTCGGGACAGTTCGTGCCGGGGAGCTGTTTTTT
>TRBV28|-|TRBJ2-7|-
CASSFLYEQYF
TGTGCCAGCAGTTTCCTCTACGAGCAGTACTTC